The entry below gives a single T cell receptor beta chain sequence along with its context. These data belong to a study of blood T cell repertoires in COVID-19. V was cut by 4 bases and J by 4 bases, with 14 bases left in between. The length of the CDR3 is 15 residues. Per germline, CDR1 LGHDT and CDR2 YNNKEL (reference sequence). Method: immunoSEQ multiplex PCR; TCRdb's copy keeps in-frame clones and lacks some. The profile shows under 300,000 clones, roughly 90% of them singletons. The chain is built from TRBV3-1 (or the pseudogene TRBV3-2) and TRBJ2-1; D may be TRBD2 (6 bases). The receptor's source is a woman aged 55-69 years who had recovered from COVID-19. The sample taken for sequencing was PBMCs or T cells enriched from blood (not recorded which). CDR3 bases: TGTGCCAGCAGCCGCCCGGCCGGGGGTTACAATGAGCAGTTCTTC. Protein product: CASSRPAGGYNEQFF.